This is a list of T cell receptor beta chains from one sample in a study of human T cells and chemical hapten exposure. Each CDR3 protein gets one entry after TCRdb re-called the RACE reads with MiXCR. The repertoire holds around 80,000 distinct CDR3 sequences, with over 8.5% as singletons. The sample comprised whole blood. Receptors were obtained from a male donor in good health. Some clones in this sample may be carry-over from other donors' samples. CDR3s include the opening cysteine and the closing phenylalanine or tryptophan. Fields, in order: J gene, clone size, V gene, D gene, CDR3 DNA, CDR3 protein. D genes are given only for firm matches. The size field is filled for only some rows; it gives once, few, many or a size class.

TRBJ1-1	.	TRBV29-1	TRBD1	TGCAGCGTTCGTGACAGGGGAAGCCTTGAAGCTTTCTTT	CSVRDRGSLEAFF
TRBJ2-3	many	TRBV7-2	TRBD2	TGTGCCAGCTTGTCTAGCGGAGCCTCCACAGATACGCAGTATTTT	CASLSSGASTDTQYF
TRBJ2-7	many	TRBV7-6	.	TGTGCCAGCAGCTTAGGGAACTGGGACGAGCAGTACTTC	CASSLGNWDEQYF
TRBJ1-5	few	TRBV20-1	.	TGCAGTGCCCTCGAGGGGAGGCGCAATCAGCCCCAGCATTTT	CSALEGRRNQPQHF
TRBJ2-3	many	TRBV7-9	.	TGTGCCAGCAGCCCGACCCCTGAGGATACGCAGTATTTT	CASSPTPEDTQYF
TRBJ2-1	.	TRBV10-2	.	TGCGACAGCACGGGCCCCAGCTCCTACAATGAGCAGTTCTTC	CDSTGPSSYNEQFF
TRBJ1-6	.	TRBV2	TRBD1	TGTGCCAGCAATCCATCATCGTTGGACAGGGCTAATTCACCCCTCCACTTT	CASNPSSLDRANSPLHF
TRBJ2-1	.	TRBV10-1	TRBD2	TGCGCCAGCAGTGAGGGACTAGCGGGAGACCTTTACAATGAGCAGTTCTTC	CASSEGLAGDLYNEQFF
TRBJ1-2	few	TRBV13	.	TGTGCCAGCAGCTTAGGACAGTTACTTAACTATGGCTACACCTTC	CASSLGQLLNYGYTF
TRBJ1-4	.	TRBV7-2	TRBD1	TGTGCCAGCAGCCATGGCGACAGGGCTAATGAAAAACTGTTTTTT	CASSHGDRANEKLFF
TRBJ1-5	few	TRBV6-5	.	TGTGCCAGCAGTTATGCCAGGGGAGAAGATCAGCCCCAGCATTTT	CASSYARGEDQPQHF
TRBJ2-2	few	TRBV7-8	.	TGTGCCAGCTCTCCCCCAAAGGGACCGAACACCGGGGAGCTGTTTTTT	CASSPPKGPNTGELFF
TRBJ2-3	.	TRBV20-1	.	TGCAGTTGCGGACCTAGCACAGATACGCAGTATTTT	CSCGPSTDTQYF
TRBJ1-1	many	TRBV27	TRBD1	TGTGCCAGCAGTGCGCGGGACAGAAGAACTGAAGCTTTCTTT	CASSARDRRTEAFF
TRBJ2-3	many	TRBV14	TRBD1	TGTGCCAGCAGCCAAGCTACAGGGGGCGGATACTCCACAGATACGCAGTATTTT	CASSQATGGGYSTDTQYF
TRBJ2-5	.	TRBV10-3	.	TGTGCCATCAGTACAGGGCCGGAGACCCAGTACTTC	CAISTGPETQYF
TRBJ1-1	many	TRBV6-6	.	TGTGCCAGCAGCCGAAGACAGCAGAACACTGAAGCTTTCTTT	CASSRRQQNTEAFF
TRBJ2-5	few	TRBV11-2	TRBD2	TGTGCCAGCAGCTTAGTCCTAGCGGGAGAAGAGACCCAGTACTTC	CASSLVLAGEETQYF
TRBJ1-1	.	TRBV7-2	.	TGTGCCAGCAGCTGGGGACAACTGAACACTGAAGCTTTCTTT	CASSWGQLNTEAFF
TRBJ2-3	few	TRBV20-1	.	TGCAGTGCCCCTACAGCTACCACAGATACGCAGTATTTT	CSAPTATTDTQYF
TRBJ2-7	few	TRBV15	.	TGTGCCACCAGCAGAGAAGGGGGTGATACCTACGAGCAGTACTTC	CATSREGGDTYEQYF
TRBJ2-5	few	TRBV5-4	TRBD2	TGTGCCAGCAGCTTGGAAGGACTAGTCCAAGAGACCCAGTACTTC	CASSLEGLVQETQYF
TRBJ2-7	.	TRBV7-9	TRBD2	TGTGCCAGCATCGCTAGCGGCGCCTACGAGCAGTACTTC	CASIASGAYEQYF
TRBJ2-2	.	TRBV3-1	.	TGTGCCAGCAGCCAAGAACGGACATCGAGGACCGGGGAGCTGTTTTTT	CASSQERTSRTGELFF
TRBJ1-1	few	TRBV5-5	TRBD1	TGTGCCAGCAGCTTACCCAGACAGGGTGTCGGCACAATGAACACTGAAGCTTTCTTT	CASSLPRQGVGTMNTEAFF
TRBJ1-5	.	TRBV10-1	.	TGCGCCAGCAGTGAAGGAATCCATCAGCCCCAGCATTTT	CASSEGIHQPQHF
TRBJ2-7	many	TRBV6-5	.	TGTGCCAGCTACTCGGGCCAGGGTCACGAGCAGTACTTC	CASYSGQGHEQYF
TRBJ2-7	many	TRBV9	TRBD2	TGTGCCAGCAGCGTAGGGAGCGGGACCCAGTACGAGCAGTACTTC	CASSVGSGTQYEQYF
TRBJ1-1	many	TRBV18	TRBD1	TGTGCCAGCTCACCAGGACAGGGGAACACTGAAGCTTTCTTT	CASSPGQGNTEAFF
TRBJ2-3	.	TRBV7-9	TRBD2	TGTGCCAGCAGAGTGGACGGACTAGCGGGAGGGGGTACGCAGTATTTT	CASRVDGLAGGGTQYF
TRBJ2-1	.	TRBV20-1	TRBD2	TGCAGTGCTAGAGACCCCCCTCGAGCGGGGGGCCCCAATGAGCAGTTCTTC	CSARDPPRAGGPNEQFF
TRBJ2-7	few	TRBV27	.	TGTGCCAGCAGGGAGGGTCCGTTGAGCTCCTACGAGCAGTACTTC	CASREGPLSSYEQYF
TRBJ1-1	few	TRBV5-1	.	TGCGCCAGCAGCGAGCACTGGGTCGACGGCACTGAAGCTTTCTTT	CASSEHWVDGTEAFF
TRBJ1-1	few	TRBV12-3/TRBV12-4	.	TGTGCCAGCAGTTTCGCCGGGGGGCCGTCCACTGAAGCTTTCTTT	CASSFAGGPSTEAFF
TRBJ1-1	.	TRBV12-3/TRBV12-4	.	TGTGCCAGCAGTTTCCTGAACAGCGGGAACACTGAAGCTTTCTTT	CASSFLNSGNTEAFF
TRBJ2-2	many	TRBV2	TRBD1	TGTGCCAGCAGCAGGACAGGGAGGTCAAACACCGGGGAGCTGTTTTTT	CASSRTGRSNTGELFF
TRBJ2-3	.	TRBV6-5	TRBD2	TGTGCCAGCAGTTACGAGCGGGAGACAGATACGCAGTATTTT	CASSYERETDTQYF
TRBJ1-5	.	TRBV4-2	.	TGTGCCAGCAGCCAAGATTCGGACCAGCCCCAGCATTTT	CASSQDSDQPQHF
TRBJ1-1	few	TRBV30	.	TGTGCCTGGAGTGAAGGCGGTGAAGCTTTCTTT	CAWSEGGEAFF
TRBJ2-3	.	TRBV6-5	TRBD1	TGTGCCACCGCCCCCGCCCAGGGACAGGTGCCAGATACGCAGTATTTT	CATAPAQGQVPDTQYF
TRBJ1-1	.	TRBV7-9	.	TGTGCCAGCAATACCAGGGTGACTGAAGCTTTCTTT	CASNTRVTEAFF
TRBJ2-7	many	TRBV7-7	TRBD1	TGTGCCAGCAGCCCGACAGGGGTCGAGCAGTACTTC	CASSPTGVEQYF
TRBJ2-1	few	TRBV12-3/TRBV12-4	.	TGTGCCAGCAGTCCCGAAACTGCGAATGAGCAGTTCTTC	CASSPETANEQFF
TRBJ2-1	.	TRBV25-1	TRBD1	TGTGCCAGCAGTGAAAGGGACAGGGGTCCCTACAATGAGCAGTTCTTC	CASSERDRGPYNEQFF
TRBJ1-2	.	TRBV6-5	.	TGTGCCAGCAGTTACTCGGGGGACACTTATGGCTACACCTTC	CASSYSGDTYGYTF
TRBJ2-1	few	TRBV13	TRBD2	TGTGCCAGCAGCCCGAGAGGTAGCGGGAGTAGGTACAATGAGCAGTTCTTC	CASSPRGSGSRYNEQFF
TRBJ1-4	few	TRBV4-3	.	TGCGCCAGCAGCCAAGATCGGGGGGGTGAAAAACTGTTTTTT	CASSQDRGGEKLFF
TRBJ2-4	few	TRBV6-5	TRBD1	TGTGCCAGCACAGGGACAGGTGATTTGGTTCAGTACTTC	CASTGTGDLVQYF
TRBJ1-2	many	TRBV3-1	TRBD1	TGTGCCAGCAGCGAACGCCCCCGGACAGGGAGAGATGGCTACACCTTC	CASSERPRTGRDGYTF
TRBJ2-7	.	TRBV7-2	TRBD2	TGTGCCAGCAGCTCAGGACTAGCGGGAGGGTACGAGCAGTACTTC	CASSSGLAGGYEQYF
TRBJ1-1	many	TRBV11-1	.	TGTGCCAGCAGCTTCGGTTGGGGAACTGAAGCTTTCTTT	CASSFGWGTEAFF
TRBJ1-1	many	TRBV3-1	.	TGTGCCAGCAGCCAAGAGGGGACCGGGCGTGCTTTCTTT	CASSQEGTGRAFF